The clone carrying this TCR beta chain has a single count. Samples from alopecia areata patients were lesional scalp punch biopsies and peripheral blood. Extraction and reverse transcription of RNA yielded cDNA as the sequencing template. The table came from immunoSEQ multiplex PCR; TCRdb's copy has only in-frame clones and leaves some out. The sample comprises hundreds of thousands of clones, around two thirds of which are singletons, and 1.2% rests with the top ten. Per the germline V gene, CDR1 is SGHNT and CDR2 is YYREEE (reference sequence). The CDR3 consists of 16 residues. V was shortened by 4 bases and J by 4 bases, with 20 bases between the two germline ends. The data originate from a study of CD8+ T cells in alopecia areata.

The sample was CD4+ T cells sorted from blood, taken at week 0. The chain is built from TRBV5-4 and TRBJ1-1, with a tentative D call TRBD1 (6 bases). The source of this sequence is a human donor with alopecia areata. The CDR3 loop is CASSLRPEGGGTEAFF. CDR3 bases: TGTGCCAGCAGCCTCCGGCCTGAGGGGGGCGGCACTGAAGCTTTCTTT.